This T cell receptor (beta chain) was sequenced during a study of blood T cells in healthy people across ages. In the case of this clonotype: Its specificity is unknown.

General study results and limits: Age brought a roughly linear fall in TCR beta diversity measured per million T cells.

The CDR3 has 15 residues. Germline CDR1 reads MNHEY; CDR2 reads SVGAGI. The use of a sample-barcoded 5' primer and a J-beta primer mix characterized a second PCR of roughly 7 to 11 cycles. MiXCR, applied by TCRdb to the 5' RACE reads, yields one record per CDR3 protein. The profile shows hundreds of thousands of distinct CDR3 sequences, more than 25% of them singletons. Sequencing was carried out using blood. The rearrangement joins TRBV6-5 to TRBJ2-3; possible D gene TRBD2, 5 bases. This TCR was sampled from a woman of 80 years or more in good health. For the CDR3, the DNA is TGTGCATCCGGGATGGGGTACGGTAGCGAAGATACGCAGTATTTT. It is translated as CASGMGYGSEDTQYF.